The 16 T cell receptor beta chains below were found in one sample sequenced in a study of blood T cells in healthy people across ages (dated by TCRdb to 2013 to 2016). The library was obtained by 5' RACE. Sequencing took place on an Illumina HiSeq 2500. The second PCR ran for about 6 to 12 cycles and used a J-beta primer mix along with a sample-barcoded 5' primer. The raw public reads went through TCRdb reprocessing: fastp at Q25, MiXCR clone calling, in-frame beta chains kept. CDR3 protein sequences are deduplicated, and each keeps its most common genes and DNA. The sample includes around 1,000,000 distinct CDR3 sequences, with about 23% observed a single time. The ten largest clonotypes hold approximately 0.71% of the sample. The same specimen was also included in a second study, on T cells of mothers and their children.

The material sequenced was blood. The source is a girl aged 2-10 years in good health.

This clonotype was detected only a few times. The V call is TRBV5-1, the J call TRBJ2-5, with D maybe TRBD2 (6 bases). Per germline, CDR1 SGHRS and CDR2 YFSETQ. Deletions cut 1 base from V and 5 bases from J, with 12 bases between. This CDR3 spans 14 amino acids. CDR3 in amino acids: CASSLNRAGETQYF. CDR3 nucleotides: TGCGCCAGCAGCTTGAACCGGGCGGGGGAGACCCAGTACTTC.

This rearrangement joins TRBV15 to TRBJ1-4; 7 nucleotides line up with TRBD1. Germline V gives CDR1 LNHNV, CDR2 YYDKDF (reference sequence). Germline trimming cut 1 base from V and 4 bases from J; bases unmatched to any gene: 6. The CDR3 contains 16 residues. The CDR3 region is CATSRVLQGVNEKLFF. Written as DNA, the CDR3 is TGTGCCACCAGCAGAGTTCTCCAGGGGGTTAATGAAAAACTGTTTTTT.

The J gene is TRBJ1-1, the V gene TRBV11-3; 11 bases are a match to TRBD1. The CDR3 is made up of 15 amino acids. Trimming at V came to 4 bases and at J to 6 bases, leaving 7 bases not matched to a gene. Germline V CDR1 and CDR2: SGHNT, YENEEA. The CDR3 coding sequence is TGTGCCAGCAGCTCCCTGGGACAGGGGGATGCTGAAGCTTTCTTT. Its translation: CASSSLGQGDAEAFF.

This clonotype was found a few times. J is TRBJ2-5 and V is TRBV7-2, with D uncertain. Trimming cost V 2 bases and J 2 bases, with 9 bases left between them. The CDR3 is made up of 14 amino acids. From germline, CDR1 is SGHTA and CDR2 FQGNSA. CDR3 sequence reads: CASSLSPPQETQYF. The DNA of the CDR3 is TGTGCCAGCAGCTTATCCCCACCGCAAGAGACCCAGTACTTC.

This chain connects TRBV9 to TRBJ2-5, with D possibly TRBD2 on 5 matching bases. The end of the DNA fits TRBJ2-1 better, so the J call may be wrong. CDR1 and CDR2 (germline): SGDLS, YYNGEE. CDR3 length: 15 residues. In DNA, the CDR3 is TGTGCCAGCAGCGTAGGTAAGGACTCGCACAATGAGCAGTTCTTC. Its translation: CASSVGKDSHNEQFF.

The chain joins TRBV25-1 to TRBJ1-2, with a tentative D call TRBD1 (5 bases). The V gene's germline CDR1 is MGHDK and CDR2 SYGVNS. V lost 0 bases, J lost 2 bases, and 10 bases lay in between. There are 15 residues in the CDR3. The CDR3 here is CASSEYFAGNYGYTF. The CDR3 DNA follows: TGTGCCAGCAGTGAATATTTTGCAGGGAACTATGGCTACACCTTC.

This clonotype was detected only a few times. This CDR3 reads CSVATAGEETQYF. The CDR3 DNA sequence: TGCAGCGTAGCGACAGCCGGGGAAGAGACCCAGTACTTC. The rearrangement joins TRBV29-1 to TRBJ2-5, with D perhaps matching TRBD1 or TRBD2 (5 bases each). V was pared by 6 bases and J by 3 bases, with 14 bases between. The germline V gene encodes CDR1 SQVTM and CDR2 ANQGSEA. The CDR3 spans 13 residues.

This clonotype has more than one count but fewer than ten. The rearrangement links TRBV2 to TRBJ2-1; 7 positions match TRBD1. Losses at the gene ends were 8 bases for V and 5 bases for J; bases not matched to a gene: 3. Germline CDR1 reads SNHLY; CDR2 reads FYNNEI. The CDR3 consists of 12 residues. The DNA for the CDR3 is TGTGCCAGCGGGACAGTGAACAATGAGCAGTTCTTC. Translation gives CASGTVNNEQFF.

This clonotype was found a few times. The chain combines TRBV4-2 with TRBJ2-3; 10 bases are shared with TRBD1. The V segment lost 5 bases and the J segment 3 bases; nucleotides outside the gene matches: 5. The CDR3 runs to 15 residues. Germline V gives CDR1 LGHNA, CDR2 YNFKEQ. The CDR3, as DNA: TGTGCCAGCAGCATCCGGACAGGGGGTACAGATACGCAGTATTTT. This encodes CASSIRTGGTDTQYF.

The V call is TRBV12-3 or TRBV12-4, the J call TRBJ1-4; 7 bases agree with TRBD1. The V and J ends lost 6 bases and 8 bases, in that order; junction bases with no gene match: 6. The CDR3 sequence is 13 residues long. CDR3 protein: CASRTGQTEKLFF. CDR3 sequence (DNA): TGTGCCAGCAGGACGGGACAGACGGAAAAACTGTTTTTT.

This clonotype was seen only once. CDR3 loop: CASSFRDTMLAKNIQYF. The DNA of the CDR3 is TGTGCCAGCAGTTTCCGGGACACTATGCTAGCCAAAAACATTCAGTACTTC. The chain carries TRBV28 and TRBJ2-4; possible D gene TRBD1, 6 bases. The germline V gene has CDR1 MDHEN and CDR2 SYDVKM. Deletions cut 3 bases from V and 0 bases from J, with 15 bases between. The CDR3 extends over 17 amino acids. Based on the CDR3 plus reference TRBV28 and TRBJ2-4, the full variable domain is DVKVTQSSRYLVKRTGEKVFLECVQDMDHENMFWYRQDPGLGLRLIYFSYDVKMKEKGDIPEGYSVSREKKERFSLILESASTNQTSMYLCASSFRDTMLAKNIQYFGAGTRLSVL.

This chain links TRBV10-3 with TRBJ2-1; D gene unclear. Germline CDR1 and CDR2: ENHRY and SYGVKD. V was clipped by 4 bases and J by 8 bases, with 6 bases between them. The CDR3 runs 11 residues. This chain's CDR3 is CAISVVDEQFF. The CDR3 DNA reads as TGTGCCATCAGTGTTGTGGATGAGCAGTTCTTC.

This chain links TRBV20-1 with TRBJ2-3; D uncertain. Germline V gene data show CDR1 as DFQATT and CDR2 as SNEGSKA (reference sequence). This CDR3 region has 13 residues. V lost 0 bases and J 2 bases, leaving 6 bases between the germline ends. The CDR3 loop reads CSARDDSTDTQYF. CDR3 in DNA: TGCAGTGCTAGAGACGACTCCACAGATACGCAGTATTTT.

The chain links TRBV3-1 to TRBJ2-5, with 8 bases matching TRBD2. Trimming cost V 3 bases and J 2 bases; bases outside gene matches: 5. The CDR3 covers 15 residues. Germline V gene sequence: CDR1 LGHDT, CDR2 YNNKEL (reference sequence). The chain's CDR3 is CASSHLGGGQETQYF. In DNA, the CDR3 is TGTGCCAGCAGCCACCTAGGCGGGGGGCAAGAGACCCAGTACTTC.

The J gene is TRBJ2-6, the V gene TRBV12-5; D is uncertain. In germline, CDR1 is LGHNT, CDR2 FRNRAP. V was shortened by 1 base and J by 0 bases, with 10 bases between the two germline ends. The CDR3 is 17 residues long. In DNA, the CDR3 is TGTGCTAGTGGTTTGGCTATCCTGAACTCTGGGGCCAACGTCCTGACTTTC. It encodes CASGLAILNSGANVLTF.

The V call is TRBV7-6, the J call TRBJ2-1; D unclear. V lost 0 bases, J lost 5 bases, and 8 bases lay in between. From germline, CDR1 is SGHVS and CDR2 FNYEAQ. CDR3 length: 14 amino acids. In nucleotides, the CDR3 is TGTGCCAGCAGCTTAGCGTTGTGGGACAATGAGCAGTTCTTC. Protein sequence: CASSLALWDNEQFF.